Presented here are 3 T cell receptor beta chains from one specimen sequenced in a study of blood T cell repertoires in COVID-19. The table came from immunoSEQ multiplex PCR; TCRdb's copy has only in-frame clones and leaves some out. The data contain 350,000 or so clones, about 92% of them singletons. Sequenced: peripheral blood. These receptors were taken from an older woman with COVID-19, enrolled during active disease.

V is TRBV27 and J is TRBJ1-1; the D is unclear. CDR3 size: 11 residues. With 6 bases removed from V and 6 bases from J, the gap between germline ends came to 8 bases. Germline assignment: CDR1 MNHEY and CDR2 SMNVEV (reference sequence). The CDR3 loop reads CASRTGAEAFF. CDR3 nucleotide sequence: TGTGCCAGCAGGACTGGAGCTGAAGCTTTCTTT.

The chain couples TRBV5-1 to TRBJ1-1; 7 nucleotides match TRBD1. The length of the CDR3 is 14 residues. The germline V gene has CDR1 SGHRS and CDR2 YFSETQ. Unmatched junction bases numbered 11, after V lost 4 bases and J lost 8 bases. The CDR3 bases are TGCGCCAGCAGCCCAGGACAGGCCATTTCCGAAGCTTTCTTT. As protein: CASSPGQAISEAFF.

This clone was detected a few times. V and J are TRBV4-2 and TRBJ2-1; 7 bases are a match to TRBD2. V lost 0 bases to trimming and J lost 0 bases; unmatched junction nucleotides: 5. Germline V lookup: CDR1 LGHNA, CDR2 YNFKEQ. This CDR3 is built from 17 residues. DNA for the CDR3: TGTGCCAGCAGCCAAGATTCGGGGGGAAGCTCCTACAATGAGCAGTTCTTC. Its protein product is CASSQDSGGSSYNEQFF.